The clone carrying this T cell receptor beta chain appeared a single time. CDR3 size: 12 residues. V was clipped by 5 bases and J by 6 bases, with 10 bases between them. Germline CDR1 is SEHNR and CDR2 is FQNEAQ (reference sequence). Alongside a J-beta primer mix, a sample-barcoded 5' primer served in a second PCR lasting 7 to 11 cycles. Each cDNA molecule received a tag from a template-switch adaptor that had 12 random nucleotides. MiXCR, run by TCRdb on the 5' RACE reads, gives a single entry per CDR3 protein. The data hold approximately 830,000 distinct CDR3 sequences, with around 62% observed a single time. This sample stems from a study of blood T cells in healthy people across ages. Total RNA was extracted at no less than 6 micrograms per sample.

The V and J genes are TRBV7-9 and TRBJ1-2; no firm D call. This clonotype was obtained from a man aged 25 to 45 in good health. Sequenced sample: blood. CDR3 loop: CASSPGDNGYTF. The CDR3 nucleotides are TGTGCCAGCAGCCCGGGAGATAATGGCTACACCTTC. Combining the CDR3 with reference TRBV7-9 and TRBJ1-2 gives the whole variable domain DTGVSQNPRHKITKRGQNVTFRCDPISEHNRLYWYRQTLGQGPEFLTYFQNEAQLEKSRLLSDRFSAERPKGSFSTLEIQRTEQGDSAMYLCASSPGDNGYTFGSGTRLTVV.